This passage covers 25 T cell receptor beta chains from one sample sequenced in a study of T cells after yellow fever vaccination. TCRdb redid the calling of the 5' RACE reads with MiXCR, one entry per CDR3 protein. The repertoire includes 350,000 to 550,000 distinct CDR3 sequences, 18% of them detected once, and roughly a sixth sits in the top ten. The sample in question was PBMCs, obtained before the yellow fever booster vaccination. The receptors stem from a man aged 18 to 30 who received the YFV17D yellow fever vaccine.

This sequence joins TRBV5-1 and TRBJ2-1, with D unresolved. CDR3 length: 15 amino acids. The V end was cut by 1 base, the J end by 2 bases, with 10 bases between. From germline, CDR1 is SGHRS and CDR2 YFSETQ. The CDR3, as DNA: TGCGCCAGCAGCTTGCAGAGCACCGCCTACAATGAGCAGTTCTTC. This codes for CASSLQSTAYNEQFF.

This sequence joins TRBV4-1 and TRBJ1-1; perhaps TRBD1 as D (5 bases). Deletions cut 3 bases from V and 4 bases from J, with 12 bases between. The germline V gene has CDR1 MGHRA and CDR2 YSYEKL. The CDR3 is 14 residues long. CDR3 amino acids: CASSHRTGLTEAFF. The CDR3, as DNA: TGCGCCAGCAGCCACCGAACAGGACTCACTGAAGCTTTCTTT.

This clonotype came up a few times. The DNA for the CDR3 is TGTGCCACCCACACACGGACAGATACGCAGTATTTT. It translates to CATHTRTDTQYF. This chain connects TRBV6-6 to TRBJ2-3; D not resolved. V lost 10 bases to trimming and J lost 3 bases, with 11 bases between them. The V gene's germline CDR1 is MNHNY and CDR2 SVGAGI (reference sequence). The CDR3 loop spans 12 amino acids.

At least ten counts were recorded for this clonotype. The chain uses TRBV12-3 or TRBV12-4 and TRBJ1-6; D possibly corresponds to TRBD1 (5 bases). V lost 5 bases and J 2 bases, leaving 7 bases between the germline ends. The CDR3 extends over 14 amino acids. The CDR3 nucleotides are TGTGCCAGCAGTCAGGACACCTATAATTCACCCCTCCACTTT. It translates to CASSQDTYNSPLHF.

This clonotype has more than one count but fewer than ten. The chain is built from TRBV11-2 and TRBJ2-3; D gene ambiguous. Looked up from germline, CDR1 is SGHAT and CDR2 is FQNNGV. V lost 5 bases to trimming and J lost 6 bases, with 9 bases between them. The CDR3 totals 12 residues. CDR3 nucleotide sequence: TGTGCCAGCAGCCCCCGATCGGATACGCAGTATTTT. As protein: CASSPRSDTQYF.

The CDR3 DNA reads as TGTGCCAGCAGTGCGTTTGGCGGGGCCGTGACCCAGTACTTC. Translated: CASSAFGGAVTQYF. V usage is TRBV2 and J usage is TRBJ2-5, with D perhaps matching TRBD2 (6 bases). Trimming pared 4 bases from V and 7 bases from J, leaving 16 bases between. The CDR3 spans 14 residues. CDR1 is SNHLY and CDR2 is FYNNEI in the germline V gene.

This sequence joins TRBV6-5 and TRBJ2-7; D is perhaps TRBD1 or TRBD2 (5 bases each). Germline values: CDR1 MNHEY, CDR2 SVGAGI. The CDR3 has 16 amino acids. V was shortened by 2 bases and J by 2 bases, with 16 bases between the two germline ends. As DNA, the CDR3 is TGTGCCAGCAGTTACGAGGGACCGAAGGGCCCCTACGAGCAGTACTTC. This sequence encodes CASSYEGPKGPYEQYF.

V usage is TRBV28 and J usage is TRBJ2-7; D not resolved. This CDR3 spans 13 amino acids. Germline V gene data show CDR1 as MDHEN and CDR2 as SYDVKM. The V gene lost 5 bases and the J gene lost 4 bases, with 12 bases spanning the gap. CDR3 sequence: CASSNSVEYEQYV. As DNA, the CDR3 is TGTGCCAGCAGTAACTCGGTTGAATACGAGCAGTACGTC.

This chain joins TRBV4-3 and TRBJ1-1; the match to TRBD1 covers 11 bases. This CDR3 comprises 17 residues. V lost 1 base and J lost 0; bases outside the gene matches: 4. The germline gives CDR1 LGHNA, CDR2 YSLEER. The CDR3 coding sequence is TGCGCCAGCAGCCAAGGTGGACAGGGGGCCGTGAACACTGAAGCTTTCTTT. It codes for CASSQGGQGAVNTEAFF.

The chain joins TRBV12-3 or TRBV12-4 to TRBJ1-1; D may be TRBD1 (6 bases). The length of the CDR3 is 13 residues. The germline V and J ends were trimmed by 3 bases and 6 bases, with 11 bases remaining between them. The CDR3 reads CASSFRGAAEAFF. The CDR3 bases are TGTGCCAGCAGTTTTCGGGGGGCCGCTGAAGCTTTCTTT.

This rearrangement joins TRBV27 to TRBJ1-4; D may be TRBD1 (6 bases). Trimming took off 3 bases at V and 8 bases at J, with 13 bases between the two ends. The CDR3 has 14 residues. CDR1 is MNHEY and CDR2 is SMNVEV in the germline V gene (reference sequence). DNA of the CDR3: TGTGCCAGCAGTTTTCAGGGGTCGGCGGAAAAACTGTTTTTT. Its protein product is CASSFQGSAEKLFF.

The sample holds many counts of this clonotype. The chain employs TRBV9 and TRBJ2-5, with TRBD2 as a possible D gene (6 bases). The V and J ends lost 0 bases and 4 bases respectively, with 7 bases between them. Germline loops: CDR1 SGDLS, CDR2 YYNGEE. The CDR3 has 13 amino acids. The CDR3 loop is CASSVGGVETQYF. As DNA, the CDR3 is TGTGCCAGCAGCGTAGGGGGGGTAGAGACCCAGTACTTC. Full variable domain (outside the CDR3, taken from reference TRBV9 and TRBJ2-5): DSGVTQTPKHLITATGQRVTLRCSPRSGDLSVYWYQQSLDQGLQFLIQYYNGEERAKGNILERFSAQQFPDLHSELNLSSLELGDSALYFCASSVGGVETQYFGPGTRLLVL.

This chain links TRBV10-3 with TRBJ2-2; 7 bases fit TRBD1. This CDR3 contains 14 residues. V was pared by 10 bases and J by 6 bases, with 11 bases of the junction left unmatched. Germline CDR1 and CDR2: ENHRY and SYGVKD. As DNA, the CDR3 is TGTGCCACTACCCCGGGGCAGGGGGCCGGGGAGCTGTTTTTT. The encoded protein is CATTPGQGAGELFF.

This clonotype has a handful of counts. The CDR3 coding sequence is TGTGCCAGCGGGGCGGGGGAGCGTTACAATGAGCAGTTCTTC. Translated: CASGAGERYNEQFF. The chain joins TRBV9 to TRBJ2-1; TRBD2 matches at 7 bases. CDR3 length: 14 amino acids. CDR1 and CDR2 (germline): SGDLS, YYNGEE. V shed 7 bases and J 4 bases; nucleotides not matched to a gene: 8.

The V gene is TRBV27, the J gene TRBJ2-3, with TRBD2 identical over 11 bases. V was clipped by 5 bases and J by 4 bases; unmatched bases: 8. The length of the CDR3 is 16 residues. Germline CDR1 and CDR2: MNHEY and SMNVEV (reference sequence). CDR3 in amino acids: CASSLTSGVWADTQYF. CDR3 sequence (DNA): TGTGCCAGCAGTCTGACTAGCGGGGTTTGGGCAGATACGCAGTATTTT.

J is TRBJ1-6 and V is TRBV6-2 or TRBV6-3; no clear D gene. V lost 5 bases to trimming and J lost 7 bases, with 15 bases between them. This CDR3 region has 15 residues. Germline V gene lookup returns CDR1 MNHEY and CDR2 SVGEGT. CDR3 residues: CASSPLGFENSPLHF. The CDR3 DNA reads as TGTGCCAGCAGTCCCTTGGGCTTTGAGAATTCACCCCTCCACTTT.

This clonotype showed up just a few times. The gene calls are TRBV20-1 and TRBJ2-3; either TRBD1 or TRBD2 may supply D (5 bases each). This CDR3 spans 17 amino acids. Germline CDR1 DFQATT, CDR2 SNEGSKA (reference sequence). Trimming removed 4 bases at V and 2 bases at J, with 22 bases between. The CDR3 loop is CSANPRGASPATDTQYF. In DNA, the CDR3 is TGCAGTGCTAATCCCCGAGGGGCCTCACCAGCCACAGATACGCAGTATTTT.

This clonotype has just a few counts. The CDR3 here is CASSPLSASGTDTQYF. The CDR3 DNA sequence: TGTGCCAGCAGCCCCCTGAGTGCTAGCGGCACAGATACGCAGTATTTT. This chain joins TRBV7-2 and TRBJ2-3; perhaps TRBD2 as D (6 bases). Trimming shortened V by 5 bases and J by 1 base, and 16 bases separated the two germline ends. The CDR3 is made up of 16 amino acids. Germline V gene sequence: CDR1 SGHTA, CDR2 FQGNSA.

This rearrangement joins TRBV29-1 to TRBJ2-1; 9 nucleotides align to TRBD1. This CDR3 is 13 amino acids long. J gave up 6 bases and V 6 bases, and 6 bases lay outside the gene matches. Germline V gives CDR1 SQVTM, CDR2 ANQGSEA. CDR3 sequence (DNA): TGCAGCGTAACAGGGGGCACACGCAATGAGCAGTTCTTC. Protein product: CSVTGGTRNEQFF.

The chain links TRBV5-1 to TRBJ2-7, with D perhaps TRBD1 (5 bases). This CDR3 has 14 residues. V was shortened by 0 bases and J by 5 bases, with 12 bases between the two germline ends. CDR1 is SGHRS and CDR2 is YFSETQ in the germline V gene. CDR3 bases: TGCGCCAGCAGCTTGGTAGGGGCTAACGACGAGCAGTACTTC. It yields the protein CASSLVGANDEQYF.

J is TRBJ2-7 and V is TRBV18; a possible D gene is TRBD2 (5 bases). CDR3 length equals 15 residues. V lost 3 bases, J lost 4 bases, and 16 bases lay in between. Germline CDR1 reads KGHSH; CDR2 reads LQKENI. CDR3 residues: CASSPGLLGRYEQYF. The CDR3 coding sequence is TGTGCCAGCTCACCCGGACTCCTAGGCCGATACGAGCAGTACTTC.

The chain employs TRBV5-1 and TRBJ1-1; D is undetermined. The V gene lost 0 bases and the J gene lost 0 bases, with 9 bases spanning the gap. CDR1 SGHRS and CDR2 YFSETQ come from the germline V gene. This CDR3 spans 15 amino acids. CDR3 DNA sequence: TGCGCCAGCAGCTTGGATCCGGGGATGAACACTGAAGCTTTCTTT. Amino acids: CASSLDPGMNTEAFF. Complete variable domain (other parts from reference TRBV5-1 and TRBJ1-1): KAGVTQTPRYLIKTRGQQVTLSCSPISGHRSVSWYQQTPGQGLQFLFEYFSETQRNKGNFPGRFSGRQFSNSRSEMNVSTLELGDSALYLCASSLDPGMNTEAFFGQGTRLTVV.

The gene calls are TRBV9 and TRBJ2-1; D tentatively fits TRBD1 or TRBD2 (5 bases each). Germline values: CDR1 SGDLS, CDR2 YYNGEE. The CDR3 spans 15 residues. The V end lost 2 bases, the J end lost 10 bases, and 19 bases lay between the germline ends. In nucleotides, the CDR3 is TGTGCCAGCAGCGTGTCGGGTCCCTCGGGGACGGAGCAGTTCTTC. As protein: CASSVSGPSGTEQFF.

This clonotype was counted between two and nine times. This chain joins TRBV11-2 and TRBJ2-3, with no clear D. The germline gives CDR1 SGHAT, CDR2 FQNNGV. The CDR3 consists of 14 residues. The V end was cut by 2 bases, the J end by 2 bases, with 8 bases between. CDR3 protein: CASSLLPPTDTQYF. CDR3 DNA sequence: TGTGCCAGCAGCTTACTACCTCCCACAGATACGCAGTATTTT.

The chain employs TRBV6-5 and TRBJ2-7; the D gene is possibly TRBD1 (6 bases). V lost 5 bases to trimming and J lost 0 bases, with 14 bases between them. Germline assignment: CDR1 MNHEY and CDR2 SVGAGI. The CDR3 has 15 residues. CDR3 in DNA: TGTGCCAGCAGTCACGTGGACAGCAGCTCCTACGAGCAGTACTTC. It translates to CASSHVDSSSYEQYF.